This T cell receptor (beta chain) is drawn from a study of T cell clones after liver transplantation. The wider study: TCRbeta sequencing after a pre-transplant mixed lymphocyte reaction identified graft-donor-reactive clones, later tracked in post-transplant blood. Pre-transplant mixed lymphocyte reactions yielded third-party-reactive TCRbeta sequences as comparators for graft-donor-reactive sequences. Timepoints were pre-transplant, pre-withdrawal, and after withdrawal was completed or failed.

After removal of 4 bases from V and 1 base from J, the junction contained 3 bases not matched to a gene. The CDR3 extends over 16 amino acids. Germline-derived CDR1 and CDR2 are MNHEY and SVGAGI. Sorting of unstimulated PBMCs yielded separate CD3+CD4+ and CD3+CD8+ fractions. Generated by immunoSEQ multiplex PCR, the TCRdb table keeps only in-frame clones and is missing some. Of some 110,000 clones listed, approximately 90% are singletons. This sequence originates from a human patient who received a liver transplant. Some T cells may arise from the graft donor. The sample consisted of CD4+ T cells from blood, taken 12 months after liver transplant. The genes are TRBV6-5 and TRBJ2-3, with 12 bases that match TRBD2. The CDR3 sequence is CASSSRLAGGTDTQYF. CDR3 DNA sequence: TGTGCCAGCAGTTCGAGACTAGCGGGAGGCACAGATACGCAGTATTTT.